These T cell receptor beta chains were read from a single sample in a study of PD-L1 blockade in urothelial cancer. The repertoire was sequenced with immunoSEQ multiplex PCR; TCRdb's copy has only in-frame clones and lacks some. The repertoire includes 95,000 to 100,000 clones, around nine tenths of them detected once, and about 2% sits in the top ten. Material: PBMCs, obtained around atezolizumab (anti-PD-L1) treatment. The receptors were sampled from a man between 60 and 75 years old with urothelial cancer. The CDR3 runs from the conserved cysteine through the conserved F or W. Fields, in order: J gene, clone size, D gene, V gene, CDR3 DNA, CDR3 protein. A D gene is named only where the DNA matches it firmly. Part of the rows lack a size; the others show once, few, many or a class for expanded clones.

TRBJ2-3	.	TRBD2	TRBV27	TGTGCCAGCAGCCACTTTACTAGCGGGGGGACCTCTTTGGGCACAGATACGCAGTATTTT	CASSHFTSGGTSLGTDTQYF
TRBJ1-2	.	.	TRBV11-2	TGTGCCAGCAGCTTCTCGCCAGGGAGGGCCTATGGCTACACCTTC	CASSFSPGRAYGYTF
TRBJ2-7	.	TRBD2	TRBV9	TGTGCCAGCAGCGTCGGGACTAGCGGGACATCCGAGCAGTACTTC	CASSVGTSGTSEQYF
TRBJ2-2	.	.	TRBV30	TGTGCCTGGAGTTCGACAGCCGGGGAGCTGTTTTTT	CAWSSTAGELFF
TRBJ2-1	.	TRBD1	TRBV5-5	TGTGCCAGCAGCTTGGGACAGGGGAACCCCGGTTCCAATGAGCAGTTCTTC	CASSLGQGNPGSNEQFF
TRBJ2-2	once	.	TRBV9	TGTGCCAGCAGCGTAGCGGCAGGCACCGGGGAGCTGTTTTTT	CASSVAAGTGELFF
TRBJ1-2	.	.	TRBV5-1	TGCGCCAGCAGTGACCGGGACATCGCTGGCTACACCTTC	CASSDRDIAGYTF
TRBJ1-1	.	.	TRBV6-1	TGTGCCAGCAGTGAGGGTAAGTTTGCCACTATGAACACTGAAGCTTTCTTT	CASSEGKFATMNTEAFF
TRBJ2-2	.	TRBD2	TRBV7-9	TGTGCCAGCAGCTTACTAGCGGGAGCGAACACCGGGGAGCTGTTTTTT	CASSLLAGANTGELFF
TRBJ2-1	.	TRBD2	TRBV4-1	TGCGCCAGCAGCTTTAATAGCGGGAACTCCTACAATGAGCAGTTCTTC	CASSFNSGNSYNEQFF
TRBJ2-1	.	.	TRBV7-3	TGTGCCAGCAGCTTTTCCCAGTACAATGAGCAGTTCTTC	CASSFSQYNEQFF
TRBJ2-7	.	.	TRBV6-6	TGTGCCAGCAGTTACTCCCCAGACAACTCCTACGAGCAGTACTTC	CASSYSPDNSYEQYF
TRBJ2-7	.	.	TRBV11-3	TGTGCCAGCAGCTCCCCCCCGACAGGCTTGAGTGAGCAGTACTTC	CASSSPPTGLSEQYF
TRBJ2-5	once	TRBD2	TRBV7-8	TGTGCCAGCAGCTTAGGGACTAGTCGAGAGACCCAGTACTTC	CASSLGTSRETQYF
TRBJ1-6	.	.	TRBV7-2	TGTGCCAGCAGACGAACAGGGATCGATTCACCCCTCCACTTT	CASRRTGIDSPLHF